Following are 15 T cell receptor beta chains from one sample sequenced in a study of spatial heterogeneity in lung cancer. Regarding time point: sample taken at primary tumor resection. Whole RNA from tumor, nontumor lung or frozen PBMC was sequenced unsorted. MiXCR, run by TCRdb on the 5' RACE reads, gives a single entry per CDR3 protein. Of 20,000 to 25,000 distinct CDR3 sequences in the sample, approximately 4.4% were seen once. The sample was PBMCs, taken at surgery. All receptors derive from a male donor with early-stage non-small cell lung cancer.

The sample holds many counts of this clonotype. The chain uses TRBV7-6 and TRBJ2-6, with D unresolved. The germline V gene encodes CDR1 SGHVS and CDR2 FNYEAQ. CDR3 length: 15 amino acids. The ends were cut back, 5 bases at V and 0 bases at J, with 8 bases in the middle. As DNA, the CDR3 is TGTGCCAGCAGCACCCGGAACTCTGGGGCCAACGTCCTGACTTTC. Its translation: CASSTRNSGANVLTF.

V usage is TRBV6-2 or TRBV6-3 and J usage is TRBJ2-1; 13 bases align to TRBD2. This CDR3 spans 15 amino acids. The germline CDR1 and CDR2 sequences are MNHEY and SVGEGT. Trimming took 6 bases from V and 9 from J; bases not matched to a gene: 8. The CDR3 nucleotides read TGTGCCAGCAGGTGGACTAGCGGGAGTACGTCTGAGCAGTTCTTC. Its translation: CASRWTSGSTSEQFF.

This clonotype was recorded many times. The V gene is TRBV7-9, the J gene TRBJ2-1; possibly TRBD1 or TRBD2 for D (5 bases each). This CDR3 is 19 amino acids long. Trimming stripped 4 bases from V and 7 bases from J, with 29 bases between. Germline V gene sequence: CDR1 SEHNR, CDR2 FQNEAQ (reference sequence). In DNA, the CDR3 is TGTGCCAGCAGCTCGACAAGAGACGGGACCACAAAAAGGGTGAATGAGCAGTTCTTC. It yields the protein CASSSTRDGTTKRVNEQFF.

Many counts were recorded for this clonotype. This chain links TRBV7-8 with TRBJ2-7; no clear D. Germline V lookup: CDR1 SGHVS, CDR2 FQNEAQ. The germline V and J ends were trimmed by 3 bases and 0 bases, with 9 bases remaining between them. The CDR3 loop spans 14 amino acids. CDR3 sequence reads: CASSFLTGSYEQYF. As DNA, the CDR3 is TGTGCCAGCAGCTTCCTTACCGGCTCCTACGAGCAGTACTTC.

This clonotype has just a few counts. The CDR3 nucleotides are TGTGCCAGCAGTTACTCGACATATCGAGAAAAACTGTTTTTT. It encodes CASSYSTYREKLFF. V is TRBV6-5 and J is TRBJ1-4; D call uncertain. Germline assignment: CDR1 MNHEY and CDR2 SVGAGI. V lost 0 bases, J lost 8 bases, and 10 bases lay in between. This CDR3 has 14 residues.

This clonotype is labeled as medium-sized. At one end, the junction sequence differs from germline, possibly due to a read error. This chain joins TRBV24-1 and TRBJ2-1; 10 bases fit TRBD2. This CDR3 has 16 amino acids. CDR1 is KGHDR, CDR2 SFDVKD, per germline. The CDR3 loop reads CATSDSAGLAYNEQFF. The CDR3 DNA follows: TGTGCCACCAGCGATTCGGCGGGACTAGCGTACAATGAGCAGTTCTTC.

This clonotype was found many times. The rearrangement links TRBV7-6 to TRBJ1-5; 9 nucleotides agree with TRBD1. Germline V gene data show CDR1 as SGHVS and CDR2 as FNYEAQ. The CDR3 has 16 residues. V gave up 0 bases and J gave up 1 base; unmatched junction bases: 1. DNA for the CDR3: TGTGCCAGCAGCTTAGCAGGGACAGGGAGCAATCAGCCCCAGCATTTT. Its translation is CASSLAGTGSNQPQHF. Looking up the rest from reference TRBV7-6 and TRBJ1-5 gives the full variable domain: GAGVSQSPRYKVTKRGQDVALRCDPISGHVSLYWYRQALGQGPEFLTYFNYEAQQDKSGLPNDRFSAERPEGSISTLTIQRTEQRDSAMYRCASSLAGTGSNQPQHFGDGTRLSIL.

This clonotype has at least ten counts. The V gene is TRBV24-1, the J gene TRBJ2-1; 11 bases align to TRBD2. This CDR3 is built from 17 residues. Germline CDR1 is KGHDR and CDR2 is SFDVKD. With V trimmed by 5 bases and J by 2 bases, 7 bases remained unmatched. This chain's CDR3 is CATSGDSGRAAYNEQFF. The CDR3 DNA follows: TGTGCCACCAGTGGAGATAGCGGGAGGGCCGCCTACAATGAGCAGTTCTTC.

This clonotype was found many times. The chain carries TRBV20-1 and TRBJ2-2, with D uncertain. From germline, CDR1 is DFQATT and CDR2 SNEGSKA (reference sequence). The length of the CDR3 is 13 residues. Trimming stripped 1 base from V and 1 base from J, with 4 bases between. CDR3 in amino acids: CSARVGNTGELFF. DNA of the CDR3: TGCAGTGCTAGAGTGGGGAACACCGGGGAGCTGTTTTTT.

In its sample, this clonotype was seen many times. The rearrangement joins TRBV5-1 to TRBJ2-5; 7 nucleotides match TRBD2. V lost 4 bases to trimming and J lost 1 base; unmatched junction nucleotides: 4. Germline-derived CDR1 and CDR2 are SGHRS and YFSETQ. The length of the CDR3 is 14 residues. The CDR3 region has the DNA TGCGCCAGCAGCAAGCGGGGAGTCCAAGAGACCCAGTACTTC. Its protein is CASSKRGVQETQYF.

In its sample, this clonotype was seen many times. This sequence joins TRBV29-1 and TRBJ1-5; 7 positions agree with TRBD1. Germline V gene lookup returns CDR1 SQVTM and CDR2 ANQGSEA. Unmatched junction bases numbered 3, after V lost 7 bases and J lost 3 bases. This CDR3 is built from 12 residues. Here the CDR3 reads CSAGTDNQPQHF. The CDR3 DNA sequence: TGCAGCGCCGGGACAGACAATCAGCCCCAGCATTTT.

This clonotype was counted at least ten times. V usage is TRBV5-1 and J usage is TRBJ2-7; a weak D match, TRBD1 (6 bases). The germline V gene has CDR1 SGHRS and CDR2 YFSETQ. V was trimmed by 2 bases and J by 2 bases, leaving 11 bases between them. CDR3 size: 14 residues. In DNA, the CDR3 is TGCGCCAGCAGCTTTCAGGGGCCTGCCTACGAGCAGTACTTC. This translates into CASSFQGPAYEQYF.

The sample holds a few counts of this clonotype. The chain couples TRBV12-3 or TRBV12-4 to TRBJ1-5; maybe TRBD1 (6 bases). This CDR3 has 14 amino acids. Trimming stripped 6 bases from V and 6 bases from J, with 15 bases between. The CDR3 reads CASSSRGTSQPQHF. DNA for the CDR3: TGTGCCAGCAGCAGCAGGGGTACGAGTCAGCCCCAGCATTTT.

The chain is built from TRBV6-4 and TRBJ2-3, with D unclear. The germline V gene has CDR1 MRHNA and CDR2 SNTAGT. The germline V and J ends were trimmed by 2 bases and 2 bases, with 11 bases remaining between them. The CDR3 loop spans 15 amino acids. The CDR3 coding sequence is TGTGCCAGCAGTGACGGGTCCCAGGCCACAGATACGCAGTATTTT. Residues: CASSDGSQATDTQYF.

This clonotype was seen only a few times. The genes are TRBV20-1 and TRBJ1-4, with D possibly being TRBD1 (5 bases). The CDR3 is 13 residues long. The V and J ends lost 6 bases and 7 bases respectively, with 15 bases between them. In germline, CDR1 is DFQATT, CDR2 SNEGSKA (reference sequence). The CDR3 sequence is CSARTVGTEKLFF. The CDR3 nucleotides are TGCAGTGCAAGGACGGTGGGGACTGAAAAACTGTTTTTT.